Each of the 20 T cell receptor beta chains below was sequenced from the same sample in a study of glioma-infiltrating T cells after dendritic cell vaccination. The assay was immunoSEQ multiplex PCR, and TCRdb's table has in-frame clones only and misses some. The table records 70,000 to 90,000 clones, roughly four fifths of them present only once. Indicated time point: after dendritic cell vaccination, including at tumor progression/relapse. The sample consisted of blood, taken after dendritic cell vaccination. The receptors were gathered from a human donor with glioblastoma.

The CDR3 reads CASSVGTGNTEQYF. The CDR3 nucleotides read TGTGCCAGCAGCGTAGGGACAGGGAACACCGAGCAGTACTTC. The V and J genes are TRBV9 and TRBJ2-7; 8 bases line up with TRBD1. The CDR3 has 14 residues. The J segment lost 6 bases and the V segment lost 0 bases, leaving 5 bases of the junction unmatched. Germline V gives CDR1 SGDLS, CDR2 YYNGEE. The whole variable domain, remainder taken from reference TRBV9 and TRBJ2-7, is DSGVTQTPKHLITATGQRVTLRCSPRSGDLSVYWYQQSLDQGLQFLIQYYNGEERAKGNILERFSAQQFPDLHSELNLSSLELGDSALYFCASSVGTGNTEQYFGPGTRLTVT.

V is TRBV6-1 and J is TRBJ1-1, with D possibly being TRBD1 (5 bases). The CDR3 has 16 residues. CDR1 and CDR2 from the germline V gene are MNHNS and SASEGT. V lost 4 bases and J lost 4, with 19 bases in between. The CDR3 sequence is CASSGSRGVGATEAFF. CDR3 bases: TGTGCCAGCAGTGGGTCCCGTGGAGTTGGGGCCACTGAAGCTTTCTTT.

In regard to this clone: Other DNA variants within this sample encode the same CDR3. J is TRBJ2-1 and V is TRBV7-9; the match to TRBD1 covers 8 bases. The CDR3 totals 13 residues. Trimming removed 11 bases from V and 6 bases from J; junction bases left unmatched: 9. In germline, CDR1 is SEHNR, CDR2 FQNEAQ (reference sequence). CDR3 coding DNA: TGTGCCGGAGGACAGGGTCTTCTCAATGAGCAGTTCTTC. Amino acid sequence: CAGGQGLLNEQFF. Variable domain in full (rest from reference TRBV7-9 and TRBJ2-1): DTGVSQNPRHKITKRGQNVTFRCDPISEHNRLYWYRQTLGQGPEFLTYFQNEAQLEKSRLLSDRFSAERPKGSFSTLEIQRTEQGDSAMYLCAGGQGLLNEQFFGPGTRLTVL.

The chain uses TRBV6-6 and TRBJ2-7; 9 bases line up with TRBD1. This CDR3 is 15 amino acids long. The germline CDR1 and CDR2 sequences are MNHNY and SVGAGI (reference sequence). The trim removed 5 bases at V and 3 bases at J, leaving 8 bases unmatched. The CDR3 coding sequence is TGTGCCAGCAGTGGTGGACAGGGGAACTACTACGAGCAGTACTTC. Translating it yields CASSGGQGNYYEQYF.

V is TRBV29-1 and J is TRBJ1-4; TRBD1 might be the D (5 bases). V lost 3 bases and J 7 bases, leaving 12 bases between the germline ends. This CDR3 is built from 13 residues. From germline, CDR1 is SQVTM and CDR2 ANQGSEA. CDR3 sequence reads: CSVDTGEGEKLFF. CDR3 bases: TGCAGCGTTGATACGGGGGAGGGTGAAAAACTGTTTTTT.

This chain connects TRBV9 to TRBJ2-7; the match to TRBD2 covers 14 bases. The V gene's germline CDR1 is SGDLS and CDR2 YYNGEE. The ends lost 0 bases at V and 4 bases at J; junction bases unmatched: 18. The CDR3 is made up of 21 amino acids. CDR3 residues: CASSVGVGLAGGPEVGYEQYF. The CDR3 DNA reads as TGTGCCAGCAGCGTAGGAGTAGGACTAGCGGGGGGCCCGGAGGTGGGATACGAGCAGTACTTC.

The rearrangement links TRBV7-2 to TRBJ2-5; D perhaps matches TRBD1 (5 bases). V shed 3 bases and J shed 7 bases, with 15 bases lying between them. This CDR3 contains 14 residues. In germline, CDR1 is SGHTA, CDR2 FQGNSA. CDR3 bases: TGTGCCAGCAGCTTCGTTGACAGTGTGGGGACCCAGTACTTC. Amino acid sequence: CASSFVDSVGTQYF.

The chain is built from TRBV7-9 and TRBJ1-1; 9 nucleotides match TRBD1. The CDR3 runs 17 residues. J gave up 0 bases and V 5 bases, and 10 bases lay outside the gene matches. Germline CDR1 reads SEHNR; CDR2 reads FQNEAQ (reference sequence). This chain's CDR3 is CASSQIQGARMNTEAFF. The CDR3 nucleotides are TGTGCCAGCAGCCAAATACAGGGGGCGCGGATGAACACTGAAGCTTTCTTT.

The chain is built from TRBV2 and TRBJ1-6; TRBD1 might be the D (6 bases). The CDR3 has 14 residues. The germline V gene has CDR1 SNHLY and CDR2 FYNNEI. The V and J ends lost 3 bases and 9 bases respectively, with 12 bases between them. CDR3 protein: CASSDRRGGSPLHF. The CDR3 DNA follows: TGTGCCAGCAGTGACCGCAGGGGTGGTTCACCCCTCCACTTT. Combining the CDR3 with reference TRBV2 and TRBJ1-6 gives the whole variable domain EPEVTQTPSHQVTQMGQEVILRCVPISNHLYFYWYRQILGQKVEFLVSFYNNEISEKSEIFDDQFSVERPDGSNFTLKIRSTKLEDSAMYFCASSDRRGGSPLHFGNGTRLTVT.

V gene TRBV19 combines with J gene TRBJ2-1; D possibly corresponds to TRBD2 (7 bases). V was pared by 5 bases and J by 7 bases, with 24 bases between. In germline, CDR1 is LNHDA, CDR2 SQIVND (reference sequence). This CDR3 has 17 residues. CDR3 amino acids: CASSLDLGGAVGNEQFF. CDR3 DNA sequence: TGTGCCAGTAGTCTCGACCTTGGGGGGGCTGTTGGGAATGAGCAGTTCTTC.

The chain has TRBV5-4 and TRBJ2-3; D might be TRBD1 (6 bases). Germline-derived CDR1 and CDR2 are SGHNT and YYREEE (reference sequence). The V end was cut by 2 bases, the J end by 2 bases, with 9 bases between. The CDR3 loop spans 14 amino acids. The CDR3 region is CASSLRTATDTQYF. DNA for the CDR3: TGTGCCAGCAGCTTACGGACAGCCACAGATACGCAGTATTTT.

This clone was seen a few times. V and J are TRBV7-2 and TRBJ2-7; D not resolved. CDR3 length equals 12 residues. The germline V and J ends were trimmed by 0 bases and 5 bases, with 5 bases remaining between them. Germline CDR1 is SGHTA and CDR2 is FQGNSA. This CDR3 reads CASSLAINEQYF. The DNA of the CDR3 is TGTGCCAGCAGCTTAGCCATCAACGAGCAGTACTTC.

The gene calls are TRBV2 and TRBJ2-1, with 8 bases that match TRBD1. After removal of 6 bases from V and 15 bases from J, the junction contained 16 bases not matched to a gene. The CDR3 loop spans 14 amino acids. The germline CDR1 and CDR2 sequences are SNHLY and FYNNEI. CDR3 in DNA: TGTGCCAGCAGAAGACCAGGGGGCGATCCAATTCCGTTCTTC. As protein: CASRRPGGDPIPFF.

The chain carries TRBV25-1 and TRBJ2-2, with D perhaps TRBD1 (5 bases). Per germline, CDR1 MGHDK and CDR2 SYGVNS. The V end was cut by 4 bases, the J end by 3 bases, with 9 bases between. CDR3 length: 14 residues. The CDR3 DNA is TGTGCCAGCAGTGTATCGACAGACACCGGGGAGCTGTTTTTT. Its translation is CASSVSTDTGELFF.

This clone occurred a few times. V usage is TRBV5-5 and J usage is TRBJ2-3; D gene unclear. Germline CDR1 SGHKS, CDR2 YYEKEE (reference sequence). The CDR3 covers 15 residues. Trimming stripped 0 bases from V and 5 bases from J, with 13 bases between. The CDR3 is CASSLVQSTEDTQYF. CDR3 DNA sequence: TGTGCCAGCAGCTTGGTGCAGTCCACCGAAGATACGCAGTATTTT.

The chain carries TRBV7-9 and TRBJ1-1; D gene unclear. This CDR3 is built from 12 residues. Germline V gene lookup returns CDR1 SEHNR and CDR2 FQNEAQ (reference sequence). Between the trimmed V and J ends, which lost 7 bases and 10 bases, there was a span of 16 bases. CDR3 bases: TGTGCCAGCAACCGCGGCGGGGTGCCAGCTTTCTTT. Its translation is CASNRGGVPAFF.

This clone appeared a few times. This chain joins TRBV2 and TRBJ1-6, with 7 positions matching TRBD1. CDR3 length: 12 amino acids. V shed 9 bases and J 9 bases; nucleotides not matched to a gene: 5. Germline V gene lookup returns CDR1 SNHLY and CDR2 FYNNEI. This chain's CDR3 is CASTGESSPLHF. CDR3 DNA sequence: TGTGCCAGTACAGGGGAGTCTTCACCCCTCCACTTT.

This chain connects TRBV19 to TRBJ1-1; 8 bases map to TRBD1. The CDR3 consists of 17 residues. V lost 7 bases, J lost 3 bases, and 16 bases stayed unmatched. Germline assignment: CDR1 LNHDA and CDR2 SQIVND (reference sequence). Here the CDR3 DNA reads TGTGCCAGTACCCCCCAGGGGGCGCAAGGTATTGACACTGAAGCTTTCTTT. Protein product: CASTPQGAQGIDTEAFF.

The chain employs TRBV19 and TRBJ1-1, with unresolved D. The CDR3 length is 12 residues. V was trimmed by 6 bases and J by 0 bases, leaving 5 bases between them. CDR1 and CDR2 (germline): LNHDA, SQIVND (reference sequence). For the CDR3, the DNA is TGTGCCAGTAGCGAGGTGAACACTGAAGCTTTCTTT. This sequence encodes CASSEVNTEAFF.

The chain uses TRBV6-4 and TRBJ1-1; a possible D gene is TRBD1 (6 bases). This CDR3 spans 13 amino acids. V lost 6 bases and J lost 6, with 14 bases in between. CDR1 is MRHNA, CDR2 SNTAGT, per germline. This CDR3 is CASRVQGDAEAFF. CDR3 DNA: TGTGCCAGCAGAGTACAGGGTGACGCTGAAGCTTTCTTT.